This T cell receptor (beta chain) was sequenced during a study of graft-versus-host responses after intestinal transplantation. Study at large: Multivisceral, liver-intestinal, or isolated intestinal transplants were received by the recipients. Anti-thymocyte globulin induction, then tacrolimus and steroids for about three years, went to all recipients.

Researchers placed approximately 200,000 CFSE-labeled responder cells in culture with approximately 200,000 irradiated, violet-dye-labeled stimulator cells. The responders that had proliferated, CFSE-low CD3+CD4+ and CD3+CD8+ cells, were sorted after the reaction. This CDR3 is 15 amino acids long. CDR1 is SGHAT and CDR2 is FQDESV in the germline V gene (reference sequence). V shed 3 bases and J shed 3 bases, with 14 bases lying between them. TCRdb's table, derived via immunoSEQ multiplex PCR, lists solely in-frame clones and lacks some. This table has about 21,000 clones, 30% to 40% appearing once. The sample holds a few counts of this clone. General study points: GvH clones occurred in recipient marrow; some first appeared in ileum or blood.

Sample: alloreactive CD8+ T cells from a mixed lymphocyte reaction culture, taken before intestinal transplant. The sample's subset: CFSE-low proliferating T cells sorted from roughly 6-day pre-transplant mixed lymphocyte reaction (GvH or HvG direction). The TCR was taken from a human patient who received an intestinal transplant. J is TRBJ1-1 and V is TRBV11-1; possibly TRBD1 for D (5 bases). The CDR3 is CASSFVGTPYTEAFF. CDR3 in DNA: TGTGCCAGCAGCTTCGTAGGGACTCCTTACACTGAAGCTTTCTTT.